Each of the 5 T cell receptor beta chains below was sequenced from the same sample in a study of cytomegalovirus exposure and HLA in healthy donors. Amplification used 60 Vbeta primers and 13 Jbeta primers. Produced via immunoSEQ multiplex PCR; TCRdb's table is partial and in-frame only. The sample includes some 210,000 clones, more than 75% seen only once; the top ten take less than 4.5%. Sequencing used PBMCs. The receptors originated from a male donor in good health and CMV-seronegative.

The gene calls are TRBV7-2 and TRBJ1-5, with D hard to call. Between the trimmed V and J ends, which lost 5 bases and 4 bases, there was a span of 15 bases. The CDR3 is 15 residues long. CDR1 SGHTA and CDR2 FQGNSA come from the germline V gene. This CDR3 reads CASSPAALGNQPQHF. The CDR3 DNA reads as TGTGCCAGCAGCCCAGCGGCCCTTGGTAATCAGCCCCAGCATTTT.

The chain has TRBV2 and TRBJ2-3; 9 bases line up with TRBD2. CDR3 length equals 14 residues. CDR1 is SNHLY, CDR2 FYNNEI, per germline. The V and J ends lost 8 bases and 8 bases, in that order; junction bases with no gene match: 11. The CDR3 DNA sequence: TGTGCCAGCCATCTCGGACTAGCGTCGAGTACGCAGTATTTT. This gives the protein CASHLGLASSTQYF. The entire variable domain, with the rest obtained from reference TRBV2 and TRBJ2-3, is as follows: EPEVTQTPSHQVTQMGQEVILRCVPISNHLYFYWYRQILGQKVEFLVSFYNNEISEKSEIFDDQFSVERPDGSNFTLKIRSTKLEDSAMYFCASHLGLASSTQYFGPGTRLTVL.

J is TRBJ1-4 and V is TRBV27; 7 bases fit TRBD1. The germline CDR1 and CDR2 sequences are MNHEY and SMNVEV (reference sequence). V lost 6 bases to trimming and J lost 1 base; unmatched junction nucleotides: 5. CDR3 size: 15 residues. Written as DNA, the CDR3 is TGTGCCAGCAGCCAAGGGGGCGGAACTAATGAAAAACTGTTTTTT. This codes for CASSQGGGTNEKLFF.

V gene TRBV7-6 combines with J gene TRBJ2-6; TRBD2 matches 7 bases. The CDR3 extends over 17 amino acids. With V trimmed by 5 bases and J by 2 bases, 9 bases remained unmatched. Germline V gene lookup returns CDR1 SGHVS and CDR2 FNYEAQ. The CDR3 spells CASSLAPGGTGANVLTF. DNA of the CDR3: TGTGCCAGCAGCCTTGCGCCCGGGGGGACTGGGGCCAACGTCCTGACTTTC.

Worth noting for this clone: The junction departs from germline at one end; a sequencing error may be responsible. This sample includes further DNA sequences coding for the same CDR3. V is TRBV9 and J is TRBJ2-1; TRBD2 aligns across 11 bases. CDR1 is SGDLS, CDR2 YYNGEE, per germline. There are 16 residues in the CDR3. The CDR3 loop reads CASSVGLAGLYNEQFF. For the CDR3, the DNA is TGTGCCAGTAGCGTAGGACTAGCGGGTTTATACAATGAGCAGTTCTTC.